This T cell receptor beta chain was captured in a study of CD8 T cells in Susac syndrome. RNA totalling roughly 0.5 to 1 ug underwent reverse transcription with random hexamers. Amplification of TCR beta CDR3 spanned 54 Vbeta and 13 Jbeta via immunoSEQ multiplex PCR. TCRdb processed the immunoSEQ multiplex PCR reads anew with MiXCR; each CDR3 protein has one entry. The sample lists over 80,000 distinct CDR3 sequences, 80% to 95% occurring once. Trimming took off 4 bases at V and 2 bases at J, with 17 bases between the two ends. The CDR3 consists of 16 residues. CDR1 and CDR2 (germline): ENHRY, SYGVKD.

Material: CD8+ T cells from PBMCs. This receptor was identified in a human donor in good health. The chain joins TRBV10-3 to TRBJ2-5; tentative D call: TRBD2 (6 bases). CDR3 in amino acids: CAISASGGEEQETQYF. The CDR3 DNA follows: TGTGCCATCAGTGCCTCTGGTGGGGAGGAACAAGAGACCCAGTACTTC.